This TCR beta chain emerged from a study of blood T cell repertoires in COVID-19. The wider study: Collection of acute and convalescent COVID-19 samples took place in the United States, Italy and Spain. T cells, B-cell-depleted T cells, or PBMCs provided the cDNA or gDNA that served as material.

Only in-frame clones appear in the TCRdb table, and some are missing; sequencing was by immunoSEQ multiplex PCR. The sample includes about 120,000 clones, 78% seen only once; the top ten take roughly 2%. Germline loops: CDR1 SGHDT, CDR2 YYEEEE. The CDR3 length is 17 residues. V was pared by 1 base and J by 4 bases, with 20 bases between. The gene calls are TRBV5-6 and TRBJ1-2, with unresolved D. The sequenced sample was peripheral blood. The TCR was taken from a man between 65 and 80 years old with acute or convalescent COVID-19. This chain's CDR3 is CASSLIDTVIHSYGYTF. CDR3 in DNA: TGTGCCAGCAGCTTGATAGATACAGTGATCCATAGCTATGGCTACACCTTC.